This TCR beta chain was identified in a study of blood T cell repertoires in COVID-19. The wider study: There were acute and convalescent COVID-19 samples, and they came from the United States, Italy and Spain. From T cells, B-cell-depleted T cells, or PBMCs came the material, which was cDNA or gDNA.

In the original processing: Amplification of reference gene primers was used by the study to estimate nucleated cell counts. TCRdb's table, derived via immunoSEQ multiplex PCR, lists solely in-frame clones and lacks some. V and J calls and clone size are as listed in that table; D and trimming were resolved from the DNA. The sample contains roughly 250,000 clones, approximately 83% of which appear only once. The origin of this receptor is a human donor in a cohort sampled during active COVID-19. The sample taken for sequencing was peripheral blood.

CDR3 in amino acids: CASTLQAGGLTQYF. CDR3 in DNA: TGTGCCAGCACTCTCCAGGCAGGGGGCTTAACGCAGTATTTT. The chain combines TRBV6-5 with TRBJ2-3; 8 bases are shared with TRBD1. The length of the CDR3 is 14 residues. Trimming took 7 bases from V and 9 from J; bases not matched to a gene: 12. In germline, CDR1 is MNHEY, CDR2 SVGAGI.